This T cell receptor beta chain was profiled in a study of blood T cell repertoires in COVID-19. About the study: Samples came from the United States, Italy and Spain, spanning acute and convalescent COVID-19. PBMCs, B-cell-depleted T cells, or T cells provided the cDNA or gDNA that made up the material.

Seattle's enrolled individuals joined amid active infection and were then monitored longitudinally. With 0 bases removed from V and 7 bases from J, the gap between germline ends came to 10 bases. The CDR3 totals 15 residues. Looked up from germline, CDR1 is LGHDT and CDR2 is YNNKEL (reference sequence). Under the authors' procedure: Estimation of nucleated cell counts relied on the amplification of reference gene primers. Generated by immunoSEQ multiplex PCR, the TCRdb table keeps only in-frame clones and is missing some. The V and J calls and clone size come from that table; D and trimming were worked out from the DNA. The sample includes about 500,000 clones, 89% of them seen just once.

The TCR was taken from a man between 18 and 29 years old with COVID-19, enrolled during active disease. Input material: peripheral blood. The chain couples TRBV3-1 (or the pseudogene TRBV3-2) to TRBJ1-6; D remains ambiguous. This CDR3 reads CASSQDYGRNSPLHF. The CDR3 nucleotides read TGTGCCAGCAGCCAAGATTATGGGAGGAATTCACCCCTCCACTTT.